This TCR beta chain was profiled in a study of cytomegalovirus exposure and HLA in healthy donors. The CDR3 runs to 15 residues. The germline V gene encodes CDR1 LNHDA and CDR2 SQIVND (reference sequence). With 7 bases removed from V and 2 bases from J, the gap between germline ends came to 15 bases. Whole-study results and caveats: One variant, a missense change in DCLRE1C, was linked in a later analysis to TCR beta V- and J-gene trimming. An analysis that came later showed most CMV-associated TCR beta chains appearing HLA-restricted. Immune exposure information available was restricted to CMV serostatus.

On this clone: Antigen specificity is unknown.

PCR used 60 Vbeta primers and 13 Jbeta primers. Generated by immunoSEQ multiplex PCR, the TCRdb table keeps only in-frame clones and is missing some. The repertoire holds more than 95,000 clones, with 70% to 80% as singletons. This chain uses TRBV19 with TRBJ1-5, with no clear D. Sequencing used PBMCs. The origin of this receptor is a man aged 45-60 years in good health and CMV-seronegative. The CDR3 sequence: CASTKRAGGNQPQHF. CDR3 nucleotide sequence: TGTGCCAGTACTAAGAGAGCGGGCGGCAATCAGCCCCAGCATTTT.